Presented here are 28 T cell receptor beta chains from one specimen sequenced in a study of cytomegalovirus exposure and HLA in healthy donors. PCR employed 60 Vbeta and 13 Jbeta primers. Sequencing used immunoSEQ multiplex PCR; TCRdb keeps in-frame clones, though not all of them. The sample has approximately 120,000 clones, roughly 81% seen once. Sequences were obtained from PBMCs. All receptors derive from a woman between 25 and 40 years old in good health and CMV-seronegative.

This sequence joins TRBV6-1 and TRBJ1-4; D perhaps matches TRBD1 (6 bases). CDR1 is MNHNS and CDR2 is SASEGT in the germline V gene. V lost 7 bases and J 8 bases, leaving 14 bases between the germline ends. This CDR3 is 13 amino acids long. This CDR3 is CASTFTGNEKLFF. In DNA form, the CDR3 reads TGTGCCAGCACCTTTACAGGGAACGAAAAACTGTTTTTT.

CDR3 bases: TGTGCCAGCAGGAGGACAGGGAAGGAGACCCAGTACTTC. It codes for CASRRTGKETQYF. V and J are TRBV2 and TRBJ2-5; 8 bases are a match to TRBD1. Germline V CDR1 and CDR2: SNHLY, FYNNEI. This CDR3 spans 13 amino acids. The ends lost 6 bases at V and 5 bases at J; junction bases unmatched: 5. The variable domain in full, completed from reference TRBV2 and TRBJ2-5, reads EPEVTQTPSHQVTQMGQEVILRCVPISNHLYFYWYRQILGQKVEFLVSFYNNEISEKSEIFDDQFSVERPDGSNFTLKIRSTKLEDSAMYFCASRRTGKETQYFGPGTRLLVL.

V gene TRBV27 combines with J gene TRBJ2-2; unclear D gene. There are 15 residues in the CDR3. Between the trimmed V and J ends, which lost 5 bases and 5 bases, there was a span of 15 bases. CDR1 is MNHEY and CDR2 is SMNVEV in the germline V gene (reference sequence). For the CDR3, the DNA is TGTGCCAGCAGTACCCCGAGAGGAACAACCGGGGAGCTGTTTTTT. Protein sequence: CASSTPRGTTGELFF.

As regards this clone: This sample also contains other DNA sequences that code for the same CDR3. The rearrangement uses TRBV6-6 and TRBJ2-7; no clear D. Trimming left V 5 bases short and J 2 bases short, with 13 bases between. CDR3 length: 14 residues. Looked up from germline, CDR1 is MNHNY and CDR2 is SVGAGI (reference sequence). CDR3 sequence: CASSPQAHAYEQYF. The CDR3 DNA reads TGTGCCAGCAGTCCCCAGGCCCACGCCTACGAGCAGTACTTC.

This clone was detected only a few times. The chain employs TRBV30 and TRBJ1-4, with a tentative D call TRBD1 (6 bases). The CDR3 totals 14 residues. V lost 0 bases, J lost 10 bases, and 15 bases lay in between. CDR1 GTSNPN and CDR2 SVGIG come from the germline V gene (reference sequence). The CDR3, as DNA: TGTGCCTGGAGTGTAGGGGCGACAGGAGGAAAACTGTTTTTT. Protein product: CAWSVGATGGKLFF.

The rearrangement links TRBV29-1 to TRBJ2-5; D not certain. This CDR3 is 14 amino acids long. Germline-derived CDR1 and CDR2 are SQVTM and ANQGSEA. Trimming cost V 3 bases and J 5 bases, with 16 bases left between them. The chain's CDR3 is CSVEGWIPMETQYF. Here the CDR3 DNA reads TGCAGCGTTGAGGGCTGGATACCAATGGAGACCCAGTACTTC. The variable domain in full, completed from reference TRBV29-1 and TRBJ2-5, reads SAVISQKPSRDICQRGTSLTIQCQVDSQVTMMFWYRQQPGQSLTLIATANQGSEATYESGFVIDKFPISRPNLTFSTLTVSNMSPEDSSIYLCSVEGWIPMETQYFGPGTRLLVL.

Here the CDR3 DNA reads TGTGCCAGCAGTCGGGACAGGGGACGACAAGAGACCCAGTACTTC. It specifies CASSRDRGRQETQYF. The chain employs TRBV2 and TRBJ2-5; 10 nucleotides agree with TRBD1. The J segment lost 2 bases and the V segment lost 5 bases, leaving 5 bases of the junction unmatched. Germline values: CDR1 SNHLY, CDR2 FYNNEI. The CDR3 is 15 residues long.

The chain employs TRBV10-2 and TRBJ2-2; weak D call: TRBD1 (6 bases). V lost 0 bases, J lost 5 bases, and 13 bases lay in between. CDR3 length equals 16 residues. Germline V gene data show CDR1 as WSHSY and CDR2 as SAAADI. As DNA, the CDR3 is TGCGCCAGCAGTGAGTCGACGGTGGGGGCGACCGGGGAGCTGTTTTTT. This encodes CASSESTVGATGELFF.

V and J are TRBV7-9 and TRBJ1-1, with D tentatively TRBD1 (5 bases). The length of the CDR3 is 12 residues. With 5 bases removed from V and 6 bases from J, the gap between germline ends came to 10 bases. Germline V CDR1 and CDR2: SEHNR, FQNEAQ (reference sequence). CDR3 sequence: CASSQGFSEAFF. The DNA for the CDR3 is TGTGCCAGCAGCCAGGGTTTCTCTGAAGCTTTCTTT.

The J gene is TRBJ1-6, the V gene TRBV7-9, with D unclear. Germline V lookup: CDR1 SEHNR, CDR2 FQNEAQ (reference sequence). The V end was cut by 2 bases, the J end by 10 bases, with 6 bases between. This CDR3 is built from 12 residues. DNA of the CDR3: TGTGCCAGCAGCTTAATGGGCTCACCCCTCCACTTT. Translated: CASSLMGSPLHF.

The J gene is TRBJ2-7, the V gene TRBV19; 9 bases line up with TRBD1. After removal of 5 bases from V and 4 bases from J, the junction contained 6 bases not matched to a gene. Germline values: CDR1 LNHDA, CDR2 SQIVND (reference sequence). The CDR3 runs to 14 residues. DNA of the CDR3: TGTGCCAGTAGTCGACAGGGGGAATTATACGAGCAGTACTTC. Amino acids: CASSRQGELYEQYF.

This chain uses TRBV7-3 with TRBJ2-5, with D perhaps matching TRBD1 (7 bases). The J call may not be correct, given that the DNA end is closer to TRBJ2-7. The CDR3 extends over 15 amino acids. CDR1 is SGHTA and CDR2 is FQGTGA in the germline V gene. CDR3 nucleotide sequence: TGTGCCAGCAGCTCTTGGACCCGACAGGGACTCGAGCAGTACTTC. This sequence encodes CASSSWTRQGLEQYF.

The chain couples TRBV5-1 to TRBJ2-7; maybe TRBD1 (6 bases). The CDR3 totals 15 residues. Trimming took off 1 base at V and 0 bases at J, with 11 bases between the two ends. Germline V CDR1 and CDR2: SGHRS, YFSETQ. The CDR3 DNA follows: TGCGCCAGCAGCTTGAACCAGGGGCGCTCCTACGAGCAGTACTTC. Amino acids: CASSLNQGRSYEQYF.

V and J are TRBV5-1 and TRBJ2-3; TRBD1 aligns across 9 bases. CDR3 length equals 15 residues. Germline loops: CDR1 SGHRS, CDR2 YFSETQ. V was clipped by 4 bases and J by 3 bases; unmatched bases: 6. The CDR3 loop is CASSIAQGATDTQYF. In DNA, the CDR3 is TGCGCCAGCAGCATCGCACAGGGGGCGACAGATACGCAGTATTTT.

V usage is TRBV6-6 and J usage is TRBJ1-5; 7 bases fit TRBD1. The ends lost 2 bases at V and 11 bases at J; junction bases unmatched: 9. The germline V gene encodes CDR1 MNHNY and CDR2 SVGAGI (reference sequence). The CDR3 loop spans 14 amino acids. CDR3 DNA: TGTGCCAGCAGTTACCGAGGGGGCGCAGAGTCCCAGCATTTT. Protein product: CASSYRGGAESQHF.

The chain couples TRBV5-5 to TRBJ2-7; the D gene is possibly TRBD2 (6 bases). The germline V gene has CDR1 SGHKS and CDR2 YYEKEE (reference sequence). The CDR3 spans 14 residues. V dropped 4 bases and J dropped 4 bases, with 15 bases sitting between them. The DNA of the CDR3 is TGTGCCAGCAGCCGTACTAGCCTAGGGTACGAGCAGTACTTC. It translates to CASSRTSLGYEQYF.

The chain couples TRBV30 to TRBJ1-6; D gene ambiguous. This CDR3 comprises 13 residues. CDR1 GTSNPN and CDR2 SVGIG come from the germline V gene (reference sequence). With 0 bases removed from V and 7 bases from J, the gap between germline ends came to 7 bases. The CDR3 is CAWSVLENSPLHF. The CDR3 nucleotides are TGTGCCTGGAGTGTACTAGAGAATTCACCCCTCCACTTT.

V usage is TRBV7-2 and J usage is TRBJ2-1, with TRBD2 matching over 7 bases. Germline V gene sequence: CDR1 SGHTA, CDR2 FQGNSA. Losses at the gene ends were 2 bases for V and 7 bases for J; bases not matched to a gene: 17. The CDR3 is 18 amino acids. DNA of the CDR3: TGTGCCAGCAGCTTAACCCCTCGAGGCGGGAGCTCTCTAAATGAGCAGTTCTTC. It specifies CASSLTPRGGSSLNEQFF.

CDR3 nucleotides: TGTGCCAGCATCCTGGACAGGGGCACAGATACGCAGTATTTT. Translation: CASILDRGTDTQYF. The chain employs TRBV7-2 and TRBJ2-3; 8 bases align to TRBD1. The CDR3 spans 14 residues. V gave up 7 bases and J gave up 1 base; unmatched junction bases: 4. Per germline, CDR1 SGHTA and CDR2 FQGNSA. Based on the CDR3 plus reference TRBV7-2 and TRBJ2-3, the full variable domain is GAGVSQSPSNKVTEKGKDVELRCDPISGHTALYWYRQSLGQGLEFLIYFQGNSAPDKSGLPSDRFSAERTGGSVSTLTIQRTQQEDSAVYLCASILDRGTDTQYFGPGTRLTVL.

On this clone: Other DNA sequences in this specimen translate into the identical CDR3. This chain joins TRBV9 and TRBJ2-7; 8 nucleotides line up with TRBD1. This CDR3 is built from 14 residues. Per germline, CDR1 SGDLS and CDR2 YYNGEE. Losses at the gene ends were 3 bases for V and 0 bases for J; bases not matched to a gene: 2. This CDR3 is CASSGGQGSYEQYF. CDR3 sequence (DNA): TGTGCCAGCAGCGGTGGACAGGGCTCCTACGAGCAGTACTTC.

This chain links TRBV7-8 with TRBJ1-5; no reliable D call. The germline CDR1 and CDR2 sequences are SGHVS and FQNEAQ. The CDR3 has 15 residues. V lost 1 base and J 2 bases, leaving 9 bases between the germline ends. The CDR3 here is CASSLGRLGNQPQHF. The CDR3, as DNA: TGTGCCAGCAGCTTAGGCCGACTTGGCAATCAGCCCCAGCATTTT. The full variable domain, completed using reference TRBV7-8 and TRBJ1-5, is GAGVSQSPRYKVAKRGQDVALRCDPISGHVSLFWYQQALGQGPEFLTYFQNEAQLDKSGLPSDRFFAERPEGSVSTLKIQRTQQEDSAVYLCASSLGRLGNQPQHFGDGTRLSIL.

This clone was picked up a small number of times. This chain links TRBV30 with TRBJ1-5; maybe TRBD1 (6 bases). Trimming cost V 0 bases and J 6 bases, with 12 bases left between them. The CDR3 length is 14 residues. The V gene's germline CDR1 is GTSNPN and CDR2 SVGIG (reference sequence). CDR3 sequence reads: CAWSVGASIQPQHF. In DNA, the CDR3 is TGTGCCTGGAGTGTGGGGGCGTCGATTCAGCCCCAGCATTTT.

The rearrangement joins TRBV5-1 to TRBJ2-7; a weak D match, TRBD1 (5 bases). V lost 0 bases to trimming and J lost 2 bases, with 9 bases between them. The CDR3 contains 14 residues. Germline loops: CDR1 SGHRS, CDR2 YFSETQ. The CDR3: CASSLEQVAYEQYF. The DNA of the CDR3 is TGCGCCAGCAGCTTGGAACAGGTGGCCTACGAGCAGTACTTC.

This clone was seen only a few times. The gene calls are TRBV2 and TRBJ2-7, with D unresolved. The germline CDR1 and CDR2 sequences are SNHLY and FYNNEI. Trimming stripped 3 bases from V and 2 bases from J, with 8 bases between. The CDR3 sequence is 13 residues long. CDR3: CASSDRSTYEQYF. The CDR3 DNA is TGTGCCAGCAGTGACAGGTCTACCTACGAGCAGTACTTC.

This sequence joins TRBV7-9 and TRBJ2-7, with D possibly matching TRBD1 (5 bases). Germline V gene sequence: CDR1 SEHNR, CDR2 FQNEAQ (reference sequence). V was cut by 2 bases and J by 6 bases, with 14 bases left in between. The CDR3 length is 14 residues. In DNA, the CDR3 is TGTGCCAGCAGCTTAACGTCCCAGGGCATCGAGCAGTACTTC. It translates to CASSLTSQGIEQYF.

This clone was counted a single time. This chain connects TRBV9 to TRBJ2-5; no clear D. Matching the DNA end better, TRBJ2-7 makes the J call doubtful. This CDR3 comprises 11 residues. Germline CDR1 and CDR2: SGDLS and YYNGEE. CDR3 loop: CASSVDPEQYF. CDR3 bases: TGTGCCAGCAGCGTAGATCCCGAGCAGTACTTC.

The V and J genes are TRBV13 and TRBJ2-7; possible D gene TRBD1, 5 bases. This CDR3 is 13 amino acids long. Germline V gives CDR1 PRHDT, CDR2 FYEKMQ (reference sequence). V gave up 5 bases and J gave up 1 base, with 9 bases separating them. The CDR3 bases are TGTGCCAGCAGCCAAGACAGATCCTACGAGCAGTACTTC. Its protein product is CASSQDRSYEQYF.

The CDR3 nucleotides read TGTGCCAGCAGTGAGGAGAGACAGGGCGTTTACAATGAGCAGTTCTTC. The encoded protein is CASSEERQGVYNEQFF. The rearrangement uses TRBV2 and TRBJ2-1, with 7 bases lining up with TRBD1. The CDR3 spans 16 residues. The ends lost 3 bases at V and 4 bases at J; junction bases unmatched: 9. Germline values: CDR1 SNHLY, CDR2 FYNNEI.